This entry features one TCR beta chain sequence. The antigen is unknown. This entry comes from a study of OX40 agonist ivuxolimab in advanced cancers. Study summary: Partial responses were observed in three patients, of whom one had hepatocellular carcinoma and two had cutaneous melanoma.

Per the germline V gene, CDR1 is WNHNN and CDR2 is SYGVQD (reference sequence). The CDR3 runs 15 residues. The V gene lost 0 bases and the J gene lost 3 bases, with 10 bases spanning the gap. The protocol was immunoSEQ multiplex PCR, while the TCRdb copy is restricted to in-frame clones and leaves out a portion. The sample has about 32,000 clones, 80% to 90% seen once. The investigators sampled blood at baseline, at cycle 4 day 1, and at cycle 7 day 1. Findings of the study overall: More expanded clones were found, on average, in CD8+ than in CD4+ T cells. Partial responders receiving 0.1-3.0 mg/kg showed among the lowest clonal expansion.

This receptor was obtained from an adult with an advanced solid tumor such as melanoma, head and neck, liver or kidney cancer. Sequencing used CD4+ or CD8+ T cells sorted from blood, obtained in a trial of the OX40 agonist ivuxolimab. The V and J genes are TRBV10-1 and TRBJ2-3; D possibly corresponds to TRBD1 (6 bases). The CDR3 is CASSESVGGTDTQYF. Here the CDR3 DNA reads TGCGCCAGCAGTGAGTCGGTAGGGGGAACAGATACGCAGTATTTT.